This T cell receptor (beta chain) was profiled in a study of blood T cell repertoires in COVID-19. Sequencing used immunoSEQ multiplex PCR; TCRdb keeps in-frame clones, though not all of them. The sample shows about 220,000 clones, around 85% of them seen only once. Participants spanned ages 18 to 89 years and resided in 20 to 30 US areas. Membership in each cohort depended on participant-reported clinical history. This clone was seen a few times. The identical CDR3 is also encoded by other nucleotide sequences in the sample. V lost 0 bases, J lost 0 bases, and 6 bases lay in between. The CDR3 consists of 14 residues. CDR1 and CDR2 (germline): SGHKS, YYEKEE (reference sequence).

The TCR was taken from a woman aged 40-49 years with acute COVID-19. The sequencing sample was made of PBMCs or T cells enriched from blood (not recorded which). The rearrangement uses TRBV5-5 and TRBJ1-1; perhaps TRBD1 as D (5 bases). The CDR3 nucleotides read TGTGCCAGCAGCTTGGGACAGATGAACACTGAAGCTTTCTTT. This sequence encodes CASSLGQMNTEAFF.